These 8 T cell receptor beta chains came from one sample sequenced in a study of blood T cell repertoires in COVID-19. The table came from immunoSEQ multiplex PCR; TCRdb's copy has only in-frame clones and leaves some out. Counted here are 200,000 or so clones, just under 90% occurring once; the ten biggest clones make up less than 3.5%. The sequencing input was peripheral blood. These receptors were taken from a man aged 25 to 45 with COVID-19, enrolled during active disease.

This chain uses TRBV7-9 with TRBJ1-2; D is unclear. CDR1 is SEHNR, CDR2 FQNEAQ, per germline (reference sequence). The CDR3 spans 13 residues. V gave up 3 bases and J gave up 3 bases, with 8 bases separating them. Here the CDR3 reads CASSLLRYYGYTF. The CDR3 coding sequence is TGTGCCAGCAGCTTGCTCAGGTACTATGGCTACACCTTC.

The V gene is TRBV7-8, the J gene TRBJ1-4, with TRBD1 as a possible D gene (6 bases). Germline values: CDR1 SGHVS, CDR2 FQNEAQ. This CDR3 comprises 14 residues. With 5 bases removed from V and 3 bases from J, the gap between germline ends came to 10 bases. Written as DNA, the CDR3 is TGTGCCAGCAGCATAACAGGGTCTAATGAAAAACTGTTTTTT. Translating it yields CASSITGSNEKLFF.

CDR3 region: CASMGRAGNTIYF. The CDR3 DNA follows: TGTGCCAGCATGGGCAGGGCTGGAAACACCATATATTTT. The rearrangement links TRBV6-5 to TRBJ1-3; D perhaps matches TRBD1 (5 bases). CDR3 size: 13 residues. Germline V gives CDR1 MNHEY, CDR2 SVGAGI. Trimming removed 7 bases at V and 2 bases at J, with 9 bases between.

On this clone itself: The junction does not match germline at one end; this may be a read error. The rearrangement joins TRBV19 to TRBJ2-2; 14 bases map to TRBD2. Germline CDR1 reads LNHDA; CDR2 reads SQIVND (reference sequence). This CDR3 is 17 amino acids long. The CDR3 region is CASRRTSGGMNAGELFF. CDR3 DNA sequence: TGTGCCAGTAGGCGGACTAGCGGGGGGATGAACGCCGGGGAGCTGTTTTTT.

This chain connects TRBV27 to TRBJ2-2, with TRBD1 identical over 7 bases. This CDR3 has 13 amino acids. The J segment lost 5 bases and the V segment lost 5 bases, leaving 2 bases of the junction unmatched. Germline V lookup: CDR1 MNHEY, CDR2 SMNVEV (reference sequence). The DNA of the CDR3 is TGTGCCAGCAGTGCGACAGGGACCGGGGAGCTGTTTTTT. It is translated as CASSATGTGELFF.

The rearrangement joins TRBV30 to TRBJ1-6; 7 bases fit TRBD1. Germline lookup yields CDR1 GTSNPN and CDR2 SVGIG (reference sequence). The trim removed 3 bases at V and 10 bases at J, leaving 18 bases unmatched. The CDR3 spans 17 residues. The CDR3, as DNA: TGTGCCTGGAGCGCGACAGGGACGGGTTTCTCAAGCTCACCCCTCCACTTT. This codes for CAWSATGTGFSSSPLHF.

The chain uses TRBV6-1 and TRBJ1-1, with D perhaps TRBD1 (6 bases). The CDR3 length is 15 residues. Per germline, CDR1 MNHNS and CDR2 SASEGT. The V gene lost 1 base and the J gene lost 1 base, with 10 bases spanning the gap. The CDR3 loop is CASSEDWGQNTEAFF. In DNA form, the CDR3 reads TGTGCCAGCAGTGAAGATTGGGGACAGAACACTGAAGCTTTCTTT.

The V and J genes are TRBV15 and TRBJ2-2; D perhaps matches TRBD1 (5 bases). With 2 bases removed from V and 5 bases from J, the gap between germline ends came to 18 bases. The CDR3 runs 17 residues. Per the germline V gene, CDR1 is LNHNV and CDR2 is YYDKDF (reference sequence). CDR3 coding DNA: TGTGCCACCAGCAGACTTCAGGGAACAGTTGGGACCGGGGAGCTGTTTTTT. It translates to CATSRLQGTVGTGELFF.